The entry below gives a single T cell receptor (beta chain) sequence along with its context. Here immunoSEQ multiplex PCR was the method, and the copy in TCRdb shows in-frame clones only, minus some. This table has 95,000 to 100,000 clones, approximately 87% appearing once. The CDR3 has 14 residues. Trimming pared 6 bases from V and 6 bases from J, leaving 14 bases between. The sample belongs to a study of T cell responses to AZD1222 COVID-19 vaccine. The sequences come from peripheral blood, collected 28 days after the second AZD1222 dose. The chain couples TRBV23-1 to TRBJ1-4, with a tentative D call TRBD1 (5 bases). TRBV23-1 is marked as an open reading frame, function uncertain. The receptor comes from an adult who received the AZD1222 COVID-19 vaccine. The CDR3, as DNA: TGCGCCAGCAGACCAGGTGGGACCTATGAAAAACTGTTTTTT. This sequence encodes CASRPGGTYEKLFF.